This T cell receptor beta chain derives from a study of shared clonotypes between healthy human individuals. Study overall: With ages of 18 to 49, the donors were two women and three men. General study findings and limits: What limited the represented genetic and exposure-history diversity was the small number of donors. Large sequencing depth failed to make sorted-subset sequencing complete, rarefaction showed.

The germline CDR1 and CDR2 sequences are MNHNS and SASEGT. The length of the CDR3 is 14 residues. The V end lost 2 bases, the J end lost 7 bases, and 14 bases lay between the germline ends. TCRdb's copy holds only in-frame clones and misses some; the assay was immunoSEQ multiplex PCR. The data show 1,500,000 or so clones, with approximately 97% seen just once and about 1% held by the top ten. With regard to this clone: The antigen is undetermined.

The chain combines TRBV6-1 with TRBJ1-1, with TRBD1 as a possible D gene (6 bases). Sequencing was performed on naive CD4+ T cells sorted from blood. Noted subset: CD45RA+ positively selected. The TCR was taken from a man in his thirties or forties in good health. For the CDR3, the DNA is TGTGCCAGCAGTGAAAGGGGCAGGGGCATTGAAGCTTTCTTT. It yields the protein CASSERGRGIEAFF.